The 26 T cell receptor beta chains given below trace back to one sample, sequenced in a study of cytomegalovirus exposure and HLA in healthy donors. Using immunoSEQ multiplex PCR, the repertoire was profiled, and TCRdb retains in-frame clones only, with some absent. This sample carries 70,000 to 75,000 clones, 94% of them seen once, and the ten largest clones take roughly 3%. Material: PBMCs. All receptors come from a woman between 18 and 30 years old in good health and CMV-seropositive.

The J gene is TRBJ2-1, the V gene TRBV7-6, with 10 positions matching TRBD1. Germline V gives CDR1 SGHVS, CDR2 FNYEAQ. V lost 5 bases to trimming and J lost 6 bases; unmatched junction nucleotides: 7. The CDR3 has 15 residues. The CDR3 sequence is CASSAGTGDRNEQFF. The CDR3 coding sequence is TGTGCCAGCAGCGCCGGGACAGGGGATCGCAATGAGCAGTTCTTC. Based on the CDR3 plus reference TRBV7-6 and TRBJ2-1, the full variable domain is GAGVSQSPRYKVTKRGQDVALRCDPISGHVSLYWYRQALGQGPEFLTYFNYEAQQDKSGLPNDRFSAERPEGSISTLTIQRTEQRDSAMYRCASSAGTGDRNEQFFGPGTRLTVL.

The V call is TRBV15, the J call TRBJ2-3; a possible D gene is TRBD1 (5 bases). The CDR3 sequence is 13 residues long. Germline CDR1 and CDR2: LNHNV and YYDKDF (reference sequence). V lost 8 bases and J lost 5, with 14 bases in between. For the CDR3, the DNA is TGTGCCACCGGTCAACAGGTGCTAGATACGCAGTATTTT. Translation gives CATGQQVLDTQYF.

The chain couples TRBV28 to TRBJ1-3; the D is unclear. V was trimmed by 5 bases and J by 0 bases, leaving 11 bases between them. Germline V lookup: CDR1 MDHEN, CDR2 SYDVKM. The CDR3 totals 15 residues. CDR3: CASSPAESSGNTIYF. The CDR3 DNA is TGTGCCAGCAGTCCGGCGGAGAGCTCTGGAAACACCATATATTTT.

V and J are TRBV7-3 and TRBJ2-1; D is ambiguous. From germline, CDR1 is SGHTA and CDR2 FQGTGA. CDR3 size: 15 residues. V was trimmed by 6 bases and J by 3 bases, leaving 15 bases between them. The CDR3 spells CASSSSAEHYNEQFF. DNA for the CDR3: TGTGCCAGCAGTTCAAGCGCGGAACACTACAATGAGCAGTTCTTC.

The gene calls are TRBV19 and TRBJ1-1; no definite D call. Trimming removed 5 bases at V and 4 bases at J, with 11 bases between. Germline CDR1 and CDR2: LNHDA and SQIVND (reference sequence). The CDR3 length is 13 residues. CDR3 nucleotides: TGTGCCAGTAGTCGGCGACCAGGCACTGAAGCTTTCTTT. Protein sequence: CASSRRPGTEAFF. Full variable domain (missing parts from reference TRBV19 and TRBJ1-1): DGGITQSPKYLFRKEGQNVTLSCEQNLNHDAMYWYRQDPGQGLRLIYYSQIVNDFQKGDIAEGYSVSREKKESFPLTVTSAQKNPTAFYLCASSRRPGTEAFFGQGTRLTVV.

This chain connects TRBV28 to TRBJ1-1, with D possibly being TRBD1 (5 bases). The germline CDR1 and CDR2 sequences are MDHEN and SYDVKM. The length of the CDR3 is 11 residues. The V gene lost 9 bases and the J gene lost 1 base, with 6 bases spanning the gap. Written as DNA, the CDR3 is TGTGCCAGTGGACAGAACACTGAAGCTTTCTTT. Translation: CASGQNTEAFF.

This chain connects TRBV21-1 to TRBJ2-7; the table names TRBD2, a call not compared with the DNA. TRBV21-1 is a listed pseudogene. The CDR3 totals 13 residues. The DNA for the CDR3 is TGTGCCAGCAGCAAAGTGGCGGTCTACGAGCAGTACTTC. This encodes CASSKVAVYEQYF.

J is TRBJ2-7 and V is TRBV6-6, with TRBD2 matching 7 bases. Trimming removed 3 bases from V and 6 bases from J; junction bases left unmatched: 8. The CDR3 loop spans 14 amino acids. Germline V gene sequence: CDR1 MNHNY, CDR2 SVGAGI (reference sequence). CDR3 sequence: CASSYTTGGSEQYF. CDR3 sequence (DNA): TGTGCCAGCAGTTATACTACCGGGGGGTCCGAGCAGTACTTC.

The chain employs TRBV4-3 and TRBJ2-5; TRBD2 agrees at 8 bases. Trimming took 3 bases from V and 0 from J; bases not matched to a gene: 12. The CDR3 runs 18 residues. Germline lookup yields CDR1 LGHNA and CDR2 YSLEER. This chain's CDR3 is CASSQALRSSGYQETQYF. Written as DNA, the CDR3 is TGCGCCAGCAGCCAGGCTCTAAGGTCTAGCGGGTACCAAGAGACCCAGTACTTC.

This clone was seen only a few times. The chain has TRBV29-1 and TRBJ1-6, with 7 bases that match TRBD1. This CDR3 is built from 13 residues. Germline CDR1 and CDR2: SQVTM and ANQGSEA. Trimming removed 4 bases from V and 6 bases from J; junction bases left unmatched: 3. The CDR3 loop is CSVGQGGNSPLHF. For the CDR3, the DNA is TGCAGCGTTGGGCAGGGGGGTAATTCACCCCTCCACTTT.

This rearrangement joins TRBV7-9 to TRBJ2-1; possible D gene TRBD2, 6 bases. In germline, CDR1 is SEHNR, CDR2 FQNEAQ (reference sequence). V was shortened by 3 bases and J by 5 bases, with 17 bases between the two germline ends. This CDR3 is 16 amino acids long. CDR3 protein: CASSFGGSSGDNEQFF. CDR3 coding DNA: TGTGCCAGCAGCTTCGGTGGTAGTAGCGGAGACAATGAGCAGTTCTTC.

The chain is built from TRBV5-1 and TRBJ1-2; the D gene is possibly TRBD1 (6 bases). Germline V gene lookup returns CDR1 SGHRS and CDR2 YFSETQ. V was trimmed by 1 base and J by 8 bases, leaving 18 bases between them. The CDR3 is made up of 15 amino acids. This chain's CDR3 is CASSLTGRSGEGYTF. The CDR3 DNA reads as TGCGCCAGCAGCTTGACAGGCCGGTCAGGGGAGGGCTACACCTTC.

The CDR3 sequence is CASSSSLGGGYTF. The CDR3, as DNA: TGTGCCAGCAGTTCAAGCCTCGGGGGTGGCTACACCTTC. The genes are TRBV27 and TRBJ1-2; D may be TRBD1 (5 bases). The length of the CDR3 is 13 residues. Trimming cost V 4 bases and J 7 bases, with 13 bases left between them. CDR1 MNHEY and CDR2 SMNVEV come from the germline V gene (reference sequence).

The V gene is TRBV10-2, the J gene TRBJ1-3; 8 bases match TRBD1. The V gene end was trimmed by 4 bases and the J gene end by 4 bases; junction bases not matched to a gene: 3. The CDR3 contains 14 residues. Germline V gives CDR1 WSHSY, CDR2 SAAADI. CDR3 region: CASSGRDRGNTIYF. The CDR3 bases are TGCGCCAGCAGTGGCCGGGACAGGGGAAACACCATATATTTT.

The genes are TRBV20-1 and TRBJ2-1; TRBD1 aligns across 7 bases. The CDR3 is 11 residues long. Per the germline V gene, CDR1 is DFQATT and CDR2 is SNEGSKA (reference sequence). V gave up 6 bases and J gave up 10 bases; unmatched junction bases: 6. CDR3 region: CSADRAFEQFF. CDR3 nucleotides: TGCAGTGCCGACAGGGCATTCGAGCAGTTCTTC.

The rearrangement joins TRBV28 to TRBJ2-3, with 12 bases matching TRBD2. J gave up 4 bases and V 2 bases, and 10 bases lay outside the gene matches. The CDR3 is 18 amino acids. Germline values: CDR1 MDHEN, CDR2 SYDVKM. DNA of the CDR3: TGTGCCAGCAGTTTACCAAATCTAGCGGGGGGGCCTCCAGATACGCAGTATTTT. It is translated as CASSLPNLAGGPPDTQYF.

In this sample, this clone turned up once. This chain joins TRBV4-2 and TRBJ2-3, with 11 bases that match TRBD2. The germline V gene has CDR1 LGHNA and CDR2 YNFKEQ. This CDR3 is 19 amino acids long. The ends lost 0 bases at V and 0 bases at J; junction bases unmatched: 8. The CDR3 loop reads CASSQDTSGGLVSTDTQYF. In DNA, the CDR3 is TGTGCCAGCAGCCAAGATACTAGCGGGGGACTTGTAAGCACAGATACGCAGTATTTT.

The rearrangement links TRBV2 to TRBJ1-1, with 7 bases lining up with TRBD1. V trimming: 2 bases; J trimming: 5 bases; junction bases outside the gene matches: 5. Germline V gene lookup returns CDR1 SNHLY and CDR2 FYNNEI. The CDR3 has 14 amino acids. Written as DNA, the CDR3 is TGTGCCAGCAGTGAAAAGGGGGCTCAGACTGAAGCTTTCTTT. This sequence encodes CASSEKGAQTEAFF.

Of note for this clone: Other DNA sequences in the sample encode the same CDR3. This chain joins TRBV29-1 and TRBJ2-1; TRBD1 matches 9 bases. The germline CDR1 and CDR2 sequences are SQVTM and ANQGSEA. CDR3 length: 12 amino acids. Trimming cost V 6 bases and J 7 bases; bases outside gene matches: 4. The CDR3 DNA sequence: TGCAGCGTAGACAGGGGGGGGAATGAGCAGTTCTTC. Residues: CSVDRGGNEQFF.

This clone has only one observation. The V and J genes are TRBV9 and TRBJ2-5; 10 bases line up with TRBD1. CDR1 SGDLS and CDR2 YYNGEE come from the germline V gene. This CDR3 is 17 amino acids long. The ends lost 4 bases at V and 5 bases at J; junction bases unmatched: 14. CDR3 in DNA: TGTGCCAGCAGCCCAGAGGGGGCGACAGGGGGCGAGGAGACCCAGTACTTC. Its translation is CASSPEGATGGEETQYF.

V usage is TRBV5-4 and J usage is TRBJ2-7, with D tentatively TRBD2 (5 bases). The CDR3 has 14 amino acids. V was shortened by 4 bases and J by 0 bases, with 11 bases between the two germline ends. CDR1 and CDR2 (germline): SGHNT, YYREEE (reference sequence). CDR3: CASSDPGSSYEQYF. The DNA for the CDR3 is TGTGCCAGCAGCGACCCGGGGAGCTCCTACGAGCAGTACTTC.

The chain combines TRBV18 with TRBJ2-7; D not resolved. CDR3 length equals 12 residues. V gave up 4 bases and J gave up 1 base, with 5 bases separating them. Germline V gives CDR1 KGHSH, CDR2 LQKENI. CDR3 bases: TGTGCCAGCTCACTCCAGTCCTACGAGCAGTACTTC. It yields the protein CASSLQSYEQYF.

The chain joins TRBV19 to TRBJ2-3; D is possibly TRBD1 (5 bases). Trimming removed 10 bases from V and 6 bases from J, with 17 bases in between. This CDR3 has 13 amino acids. The germline gives CDR1 LNHDA, CDR2 SQIVND (reference sequence). In nucleotides, the CDR3 is TGTGCCATCCGAGACTGGACAACGGATACGCAGTATTTT. Its protein product is CAIRDWTTDTQYF.

The chain couples TRBV25-1 to TRBJ2-7, with D hard to call. Trimming removed 2 bases from V and 1 base from J, with 18 bases in between. Per the germline V gene, CDR1 is MGHDK and CDR2 is SYGVNS. CDR3 length: 17 amino acids. The DNA of the CDR3 is TGTGCCAGCAGTGAACCCAGGCAGTTTATGTGGTCCTACGAGCAGTACTTC. The encoded protein is CASSEPRQFMWSYEQYF.

V gene TRBV6-4 combines with J gene TRBJ1-5; D might be TRBD1 (6 bases). V gave up 4 bases and J gave up 4 bases, with 14 bases separating them. The germline V gene has CDR1 MRHNA and CDR2 SNTAGT. The CDR3 extends over 15 amino acids. In nucleotides, the CDR3 is TGTGCCAGCAGTGCCAAAGGACAGCTAAATCAGCCCCAGCATTTT. Protein: CASSAKGQLNQPQHF.

The J gene is TRBJ1-2, the V gene TRBV29-1; 12 bases match TRBD1. Germline CDR1 SQVTM, CDR2 ANQGSEA. The CDR3 spans 14 residues. The V gene end was trimmed by 2 bases and the J gene end by 6 bases; junction bases not matched to a gene: 4. The CDR3 loop reads CSVERDRGQDGYTF. CDR3 coding DNA: TGCAGCGTTGAACGGGACAGGGGGCAGGATGGCTACACCTTC.